The following is a T cell receptor (beta chain) sequence with its context. The sample belongs to a study of blood T cell repertoires in COVID-19. Background on the study: The United States, Italy and Spain supplied acute and convalescent COVID-19 samples. T cells, B-cell-depleted T cells, or PBMCs provided the cDNA or gDNA that served as material.

The V and J ends lost 5 bases and 2 bases, in that order; junction bases with no gene match: 6. The germline V gene encodes CDR1 SGHTA and CDR2 FQGNSA. The length of the CDR3 is 15 residues. Original handling: Nucleated cell counts were estimated from reference gene primer amplification. Profiled with immunoSEQ multiplex PCR; TCRdb holds only in-frame clones, not every one. D and trimming were read from the DNA, whereas the V and J calls and clone size are those reported in that table. Of tens of thousands of clones listed, 88% are singletons. The source is a human donor in a cohort sampled during active COVID-19. The chain uses TRBV7-2 and TRBJ2-1; 7 bases fit TRBD1. Source material: peripheral blood. The CDR3 loop reads CASSPQTGTYNEQFF. CDR3 nucleotides: TGTGCCAGCAGCCCTCAGACAGGGACCTACAATGAGCAGTTCTTC.